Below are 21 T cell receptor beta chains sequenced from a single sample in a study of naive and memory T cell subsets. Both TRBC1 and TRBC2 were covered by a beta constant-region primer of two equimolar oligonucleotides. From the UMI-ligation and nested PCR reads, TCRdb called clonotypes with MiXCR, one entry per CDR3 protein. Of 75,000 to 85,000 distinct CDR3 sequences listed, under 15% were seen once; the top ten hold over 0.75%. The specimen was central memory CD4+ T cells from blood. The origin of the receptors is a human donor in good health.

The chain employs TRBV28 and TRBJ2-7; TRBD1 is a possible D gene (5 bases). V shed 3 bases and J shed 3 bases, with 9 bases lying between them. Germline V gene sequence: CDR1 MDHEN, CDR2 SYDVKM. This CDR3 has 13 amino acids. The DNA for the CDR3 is TGTGCCAGCAGTTTGGGGCTTCGCTACGAGCAGTACTTC. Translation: CASSLGLRYEQYF. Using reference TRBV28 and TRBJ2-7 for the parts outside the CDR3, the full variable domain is DVKVTQSSRYLVKRTGEKVFLECVQDMDHENMFWYRQDPGLGLRLIYFSYDVKMKEKGDIPEGYSVSREKKERFSLILESASTNQTSMYLCASSLGLRYEQYFGPGTRLTVT.

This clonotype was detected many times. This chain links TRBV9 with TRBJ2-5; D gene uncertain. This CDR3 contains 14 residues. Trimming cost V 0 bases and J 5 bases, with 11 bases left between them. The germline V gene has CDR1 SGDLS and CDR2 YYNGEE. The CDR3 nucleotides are TGTGCCAGCAGCGTAGAGTCCTTCGCGGAGACCCAGTACTTC. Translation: CASSVESFAETQYF.

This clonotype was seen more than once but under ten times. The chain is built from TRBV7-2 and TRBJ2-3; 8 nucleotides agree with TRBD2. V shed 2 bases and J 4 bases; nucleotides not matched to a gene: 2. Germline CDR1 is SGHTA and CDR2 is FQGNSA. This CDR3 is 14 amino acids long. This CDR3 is CASSLRREADTQYF. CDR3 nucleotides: TGTGCCAGCAGCTTACGGCGGGAGGCAGATACGCAGTATTTT.

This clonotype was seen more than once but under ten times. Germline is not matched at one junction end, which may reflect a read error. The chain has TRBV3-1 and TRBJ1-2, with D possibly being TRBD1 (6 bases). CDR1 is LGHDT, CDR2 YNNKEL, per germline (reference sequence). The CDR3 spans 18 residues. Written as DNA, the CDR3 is TGTGCCAGCACCCAAGCCGGGACACCCGGTCGGGCTAACTATGGCTACACCTTC. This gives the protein CASTQAGTPGRANYGYTF.

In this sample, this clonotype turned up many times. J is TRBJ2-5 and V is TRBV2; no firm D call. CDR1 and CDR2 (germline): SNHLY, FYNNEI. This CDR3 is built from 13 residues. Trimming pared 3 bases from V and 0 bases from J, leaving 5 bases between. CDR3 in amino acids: CASSEEYQETQYF. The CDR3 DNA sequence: TGTGCCAGCAGTGAGGAGTACCAAGAGACCCAGTACTTC.

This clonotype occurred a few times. CDR3 in DNA: TGTGCCAGCGGGGACAGCCGGACTGAAGCTTTCTTT. This encodes CASGDSRTEAFF. The chain employs TRBV9 and TRBJ1-1, with 7 bases lining up with TRBD1. The CDR3 covers 12 residues. V shed 7 bases and J 5 bases; nucleotides not matched to a gene: 5. Germline V gene sequence: CDR1 SGDLS, CDR2 YYNGEE.

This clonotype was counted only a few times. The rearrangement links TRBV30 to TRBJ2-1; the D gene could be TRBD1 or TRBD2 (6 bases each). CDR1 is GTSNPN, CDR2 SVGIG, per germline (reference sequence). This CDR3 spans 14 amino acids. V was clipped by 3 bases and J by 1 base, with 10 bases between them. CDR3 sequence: CAWREGGSYNEQFF. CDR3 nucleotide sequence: TGTGCCTGGAGGGAAGGGGGGTCCTACAATGAGCAGTTCTTC.

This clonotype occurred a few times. CDR3 residues: CASSPYSIGGRQYF. CDR3 nucleotides: TGTGCCAGCAGTCCATATTCTATAGGGGGGCGGCAGTACTTC. The genes are TRBV12-3 or TRBV12-4 and TRBJ2-7, with D possibly being TRBD1 or TRBD2 (6 bases each). Trimming removed 5 bases at V and 9 bases at J, with 20 bases between. This CDR3 is 14 amino acids long.

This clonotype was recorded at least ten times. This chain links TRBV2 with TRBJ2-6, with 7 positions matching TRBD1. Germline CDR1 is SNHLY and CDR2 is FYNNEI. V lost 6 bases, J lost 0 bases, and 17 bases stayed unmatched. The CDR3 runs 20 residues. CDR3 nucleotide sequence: TGTGCCAGCAGCCGTATTTGGGTAGGGGGCGTAGGCTCTGGGGCCAACGTCCTGACTTTC. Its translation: CASSRIWVGGVGSGANVLTF.

The CDR3 region has the DNA TGTGCCTGGAGGGAATACACAGGGGGCCGGAAAGCTTTCTTT. Translated: CAWREYTGGRKAFF. The chain is built from TRBV30 and TRBJ1-1; 9 bases are shared with TRBD1. CDR1 is GTSNPN, CDR2 SVGIG, per germline (reference sequence). V gave up 3 bases and J gave up 9 bases; unmatched junction bases: 11. CDR3 length equals 14 residues.

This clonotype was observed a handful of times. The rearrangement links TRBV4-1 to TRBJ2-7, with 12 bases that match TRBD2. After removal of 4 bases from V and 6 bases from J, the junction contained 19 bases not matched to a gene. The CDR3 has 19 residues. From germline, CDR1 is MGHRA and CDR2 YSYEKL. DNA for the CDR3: TGCGCCAGCAGCCGGTACCAGACTAGCGGGAGAACGGCTTTGGGCGAGCAGTACTTC. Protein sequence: CASSRYQTSGRTALGEQYF.

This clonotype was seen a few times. This CDR3 is CASSRGLSGNTIYF. CDR3 in DNA: TGTGCCAGCAGCCGGGGCCTCTCTGGAAACACCATATATTTT. The V and J genes are TRBV7-9 and TRBJ1-3, with D possibly being TRBD1 (5 bases). V dropped 5 bases and J dropped 0 bases, with 8 bases sitting between them. The V gene's germline CDR1 is SEHNR and CDR2 FQNEAQ (reference sequence). CDR3 length: 14 residues. Using reference TRBV7-9 and TRBJ1-3 for the parts outside the CDR3, the full variable domain is DTGVSQNPRHKITKRGQNVTFRCDPISEHNRLYWYRQTLGQGPEFLTYFQNEAQLEKSRLLSDRFSAERPKGSFSTLEIQRTEQGDSAMYLCASSRGLSGNTIYFGEGSWLTVV.

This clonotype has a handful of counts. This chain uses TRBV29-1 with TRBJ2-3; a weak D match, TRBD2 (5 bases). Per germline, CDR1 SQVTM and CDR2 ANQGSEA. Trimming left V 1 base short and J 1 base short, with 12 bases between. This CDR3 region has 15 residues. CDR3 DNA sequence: TGCAGCGTTGAAGGGTCCGGGGTCGGCACAGATACGCAGTATTTT. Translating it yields CSVEGSGVGTDTQYF.

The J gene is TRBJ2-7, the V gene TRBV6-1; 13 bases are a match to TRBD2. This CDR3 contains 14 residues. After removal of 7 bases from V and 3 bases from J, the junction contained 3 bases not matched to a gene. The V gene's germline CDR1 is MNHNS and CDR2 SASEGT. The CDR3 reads CASTGLAGVYEQYF. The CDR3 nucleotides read TGTGCCAGCACCGGACTAGCGGGGGTCTACGAGCAGTACTTC.

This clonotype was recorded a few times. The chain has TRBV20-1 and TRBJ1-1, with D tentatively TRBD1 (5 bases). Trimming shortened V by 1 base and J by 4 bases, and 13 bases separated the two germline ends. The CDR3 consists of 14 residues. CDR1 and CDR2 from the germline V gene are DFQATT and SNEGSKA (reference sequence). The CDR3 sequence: CSARAPGRPTEAFF. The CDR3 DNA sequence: TGCAGTGCTAGAGCCCCAGGGCGACCCACTGAAGCTTTCTTT.

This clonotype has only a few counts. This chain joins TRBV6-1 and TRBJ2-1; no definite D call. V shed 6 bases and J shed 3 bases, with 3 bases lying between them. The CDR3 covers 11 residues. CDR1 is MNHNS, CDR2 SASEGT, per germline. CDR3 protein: CASRGYNEQFF. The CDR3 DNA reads TGTGCCAGCAGAGGCTACAATGAGCAGTTCTTC.

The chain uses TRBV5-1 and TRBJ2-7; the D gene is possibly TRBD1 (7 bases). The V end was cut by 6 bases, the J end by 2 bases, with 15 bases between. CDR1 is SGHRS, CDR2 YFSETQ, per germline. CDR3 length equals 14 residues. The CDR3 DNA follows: TGCGCCAGCAACAGGGGTAGCGGAGCCTACGAGCAGTACTTC. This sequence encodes CASNRGSGAYEQYF.

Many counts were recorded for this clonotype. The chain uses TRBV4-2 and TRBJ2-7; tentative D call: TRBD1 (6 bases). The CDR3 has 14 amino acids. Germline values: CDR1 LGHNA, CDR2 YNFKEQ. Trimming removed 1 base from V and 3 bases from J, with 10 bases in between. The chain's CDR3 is CASSQVEDSYEQYF. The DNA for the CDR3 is TGTGCCAGCAGCCAAGTGGAGGACAGCTACGAGCAGTACTTC.

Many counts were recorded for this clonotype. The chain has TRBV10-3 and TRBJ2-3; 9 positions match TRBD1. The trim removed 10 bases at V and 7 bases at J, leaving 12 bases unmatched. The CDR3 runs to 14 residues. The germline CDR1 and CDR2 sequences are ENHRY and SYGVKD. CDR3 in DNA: TGTGCCACCAAGGCCGGGACAGGGAATCATACGCAGTATTTT. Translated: CATKAGTGNHTQYF.

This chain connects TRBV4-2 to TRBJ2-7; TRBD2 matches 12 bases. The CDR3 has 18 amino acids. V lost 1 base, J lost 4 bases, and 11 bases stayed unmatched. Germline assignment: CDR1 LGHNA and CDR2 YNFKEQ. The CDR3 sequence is CASSQGLLAGGFTYEQYF. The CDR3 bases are TGTGCCAGCAGCCAAGGATTGCTAGCGGGAGGGTTCACTTACGAGCAGTACTTC.

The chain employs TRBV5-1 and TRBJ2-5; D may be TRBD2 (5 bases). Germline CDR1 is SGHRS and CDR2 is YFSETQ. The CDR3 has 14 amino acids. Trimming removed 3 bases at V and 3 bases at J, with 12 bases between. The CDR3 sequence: CASSSRQREETQYF. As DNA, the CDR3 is TGCGCCAGCAGCTCCCGTCAGAGGGAAGAGACCCAGTACTTC.